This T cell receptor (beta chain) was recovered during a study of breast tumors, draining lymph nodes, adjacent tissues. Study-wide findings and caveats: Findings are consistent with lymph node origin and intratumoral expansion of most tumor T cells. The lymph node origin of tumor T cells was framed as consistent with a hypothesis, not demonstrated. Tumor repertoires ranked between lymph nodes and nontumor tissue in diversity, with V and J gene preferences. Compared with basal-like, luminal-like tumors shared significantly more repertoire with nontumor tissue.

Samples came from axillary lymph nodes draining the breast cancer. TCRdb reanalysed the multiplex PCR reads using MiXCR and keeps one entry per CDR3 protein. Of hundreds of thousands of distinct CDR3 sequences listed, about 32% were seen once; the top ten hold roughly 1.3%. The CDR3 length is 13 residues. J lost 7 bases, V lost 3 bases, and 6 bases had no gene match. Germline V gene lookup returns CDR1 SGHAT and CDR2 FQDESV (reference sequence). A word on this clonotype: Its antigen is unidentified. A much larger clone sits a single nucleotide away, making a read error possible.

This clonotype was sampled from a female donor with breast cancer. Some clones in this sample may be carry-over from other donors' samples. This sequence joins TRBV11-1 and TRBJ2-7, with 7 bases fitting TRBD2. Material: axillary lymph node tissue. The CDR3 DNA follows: TGTGCCAGCAGCTTTGCGGGAGTGACGGAGCAGTACTTC. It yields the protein CASSFAGVTEQYF.